What follows are 30 T cell receptor beta chains derived from one specimen sequenced in a study of blood T cells in healthy people across ages. Through a sample-barcoded 5' primer and a J-beta primer mix, a second PCR was run for roughly 7 to 12 cycles. From the 5' RACE reads, TCRdb called clonotypes with MiXCR, one entry per CDR3 protein. The repertoire holds hundreds of thousands of distinct CDR3 sequences, with about 52% as singletons. The sequenced sample was blood. Every receptor here comes from a man between 60 and 75 years old in good health.

This chain connects TRBV7-9 to TRBJ1-2, with D unclear. The V gene's germline CDR1 is SEHNR and CDR2 FQNEAQ (reference sequence). Trimming took 3 bases from V and 7 from J, leaving 9 bases between them. The CDR3 spans 12 residues. The DNA for the CDR3 is TGTGCCAGCAGCTTCAATCGCGGTGGCTACACCTTC. Its protein is CASSFNRGGYTF.

The chain recombines TRBV21-1 with TRBJ2-1; the table's D call, TRBD1, has no DNA check behind it. TRBV21-1 is listed as a pseudogene. There are 16 residues in the CDR3. CDR3: CASTNPRGPGGNEQFF. The CDR3 DNA reads as TGTGCCAGCACCAACCCAAGGGGGCCCGGGGGCAATGAGCAGTTCTTC.

Here the CDR3 reads CASRFAGLRSYEQYF. The DNA for the CDR3 is TGTGCCAGCAGGTTTGCTGGCCTCAGGTCCTACGAGCAGTACTTC. The chain joins TRBV28 to TRBJ2-7; D gene uncertain. CDR1 and CDR2 from the germline V gene are MDHEN and SYDVKM. The CDR3 has 15 amino acids. V was pared by 6 bases and J by 1 base, with 16 bases between.

This chain connects TRBV7-2 to TRBJ2-7; 9 bases fit TRBD2. Germline loops: CDR1 SGHTA, CDR2 FQGNSA. Trimming took 3 bases from V and 2 from J; bases not matched to a gene: 14. This CDR3 has 18 amino acids. The CDR3 DNA is TGTGCCAGCAGCTTCCAGATGAGCGGGAGGTCGAGCCCCTACGAGCAGTACTTC. This gives the protein CASSFQMSGRSSPYEQYF.

The chain uses TRBV11-2 and TRBJ2-1; D is undetermined. The CDR3 contains 12 residues. Germline V CDR1 and CDR2: SGHAT, FQNNGV. Trimming removed 5 bases from V and 6 bases from J, with 8 bases in between. CDR3 in amino acids: CASSPRFNEQFF. CDR3 DNA: TGTGCCAGCAGCCCCAGATTCAATGAGCAGTTCTTC.

This chain uses TRBV4-2 with TRBJ2-5; a weak D match, TRBD2 (5 bases). The CDR3 is 16 amino acids. Germline V gene data show CDR1 as LGHNA and CDR2 as YNFKEQ. Between the trimmed V and J ends, which lost 1 base and 5 bases, there was a span of 17 bases. DNA of the CDR3: TGTGCCAGCAGCCAAGGGATTGGGGTCCGAGGGGAGACCCAGTACTTC. Residues: CASSQGIGVRGETQYF.

V and J are TRBV20-1 and TRBJ2-5; weak D call: TRBD2 (6 bases). The J call could be wrong; TRBJ2-7 is a better fit for the DNA end. Per the germline V gene, CDR1 is DFQATT and CDR2 is SNEGSKA (reference sequence). CDR3 length: 13 amino acids. In nucleotides, the CDR3 is TGCAGTGCTAGTTTAGCGGACCACTACGAGCAGTACTTC. Amino acid sequence: CSASLADHYEQYF.

This chain joins TRBV12-3 or TRBV12-4 and TRBJ2-5; a weak D match, TRBD1 (6 bases). Trimming pared 3 bases from V and 7 bases from J, leaving 12 bases between. CDR3 size: 13 residues. The CDR3, as DNA: TGTGCCAGCAGTTTTAGGGGGATGTGGACCCAGTACTTC. It yields the protein CASSFRGMWTQYF.

CDR3 amino acids: CASSTDNYSYEQYF. CDR3 nucleotide sequence: TGTGCCAGCAGTACTGACAATTACTCCTACGAGCAGTACTTC. The chain links TRBV28 to TRBJ2-7, with D unclear. Germline CDR1 is MDHEN and CDR2 is SYDVKM. The CDR3 covers 14 residues. V gave up 5 bases and J gave up 0 bases, with 11 bases separating them.

The chain carries TRBV20-1 and TRBJ1-4, with TRBD1 matching over 7 bases. Per germline, CDR1 DFQATT and CDR2 SNEGSKA (reference sequence). The trim removed 0 bases at V and 5 bases at J, leaving 3 bases unmatched. The CDR3 totals 14 residues. CDR3 in DNA: TGCAGTGCTAGAGAGGGACAGAGGAATGAAAAACTGTTTTTT. It is translated as CSAREGQRNEKLFF.

This clonotype was seen a handful of times. The rearrangement links TRBV20-1 to TRBJ2-7, with a weak D call TRBD2 (6 bases). The CDR3 consists of 14 residues. The germline gives CDR1 DFQATT, CDR2 SNEGSKA (reference sequence). The V and J ends lost 6 bases and 0 bases respectively, with 15 bases between them. The chain's CDR3 is CSARDWVGSYEQYF. CDR3 nucleotides: TGCAGTGCAAGGGACTGGGTCGGCTCCTACGAGCAGTACTTC.

The chain couples TRBV6-2 or TRBV6-3 to TRBJ1-1; TRBD1 is a possible D gene (5 bases). V was shortened by 8 bases and J by 8 bases, with 21 bases between the two germline ends. CDR3 length equals 14 residues. CDR1 is MNHEY, CDR2 SVGEGT, per germline. This CDR3 reads CASAYPRDRQEAFF. As DNA, the CDR3 is TGTGCCAGCGCTTACCCAAGGGACCGACAGGAAGCTTTCTTT.

CDR3 sequence: CASSLMGQASGELFF. As DNA, the CDR3 is TGTGCCAGCAGCTTAATGGGACAGGCGAGCGGGGAGCTGTTTTTT. The chain joins TRBV7-8 to TRBJ2-2; 8 bases are shared with TRBD1. Germline loops: CDR1 SGHVS, CDR2 FQNEAQ. The CDR3 consists of 15 residues. V lost 2 bases to trimming and J lost 7 bases; unmatched junction nucleotides: 6.

This clonotype was detected a few times. V gene TRBV6-2 or TRBV6-3 combines with J gene TRBJ2-7; the match to TRBD2 covers 10 bases. V shed 8 bases, J shed 7 bases, and the junction held 17 bases outside the gene matches. Germline V gene data show CDR1 as MNHEY and CDR2 as SVGEGT. This CDR3 is built from 16 residues. CDR3 in amino acids: CASLGGGLARGNEQYF. In DNA form, the CDR3 reads TGTGCCAGCTTGGGGGGGGGACTAGCGCGAGGGAATGAGCAGTACTTC.

The chain's CDR3 is CASSQSVGTDTQYF. DNA for the CDR3: TGTGCCAGCAGCCAAAGTGTGGGCACAGATACGCAGTATTTT. The chain has TRBV3-1 and TRBJ2-3; D remains ambiguous. Germline CDR1 LGHDT, CDR2 YNNKEL (reference sequence). Trimming shortened V by 2 bases and J by 1 base, and 7 bases separated the two germline ends. The CDR3 covers 14 residues.

The chain couples TRBV6-5 to TRBJ2-7; 13 bases agree with TRBD2. Judging by the DNA end, TRBJ2-5 fits better; the J call may be wrong. CDR3 size: 15 residues. Germline-derived CDR1 and CDR2 are MNHEY and SVGAGI. CDR3 in amino acids: CASSPLTSGRETQYF. In nucleotides, the CDR3 is TGTGCCAGCAGTCCCTTGACTAGCGGGAGGGAGACCCAGTACTTC.

The chain uses TRBV5-1 and TRBJ1-2; TRBD1 matches at 9 bases. Germline lookup yields CDR1 SGHRS and CDR2 YFSETQ. The CDR3 length is 15 residues. V lost 5 bases to trimming and J lost 7 bases; unmatched junction nucleotides: 12. This chain's CDR3 is CASSSTPGQGLGYTF. DNA of the CDR3: TGCGCCAGCAGTTCTACCCCGGGACAGGGACTTGGCTACACCTTC.

The V gene is TRBV2, the J gene TRBJ2-7; D is perhaps TRBD2 (5 bases). Germline loops: CDR1 SNHLY, CDR2 FYNNEI. This CDR3 is built from 12 residues. Trimming took off 6 bases at V and 7 bases at J, with 13 bases between the two ends. The CDR3 reads CASRADQSEQYF. CDR3 coding DNA: TGTGCCAGCAGAGCGGACCAGTCGGAGCAGTACTTC.

This chain joins TRBV2 and TRBJ2-4; D gene unclear. The CDR3 consists of 11 residues. Germline V gene data show CDR1 as SNHLY and CDR2 as FYNNEI. V was trimmed by 4 bases and J by 5 bases, leaving 3 bases between them. The CDR3 bases are TGTGCCAGCAGTGGGGAAAACATTCAGTACTTC. This gives the protein CASSGENIQYF.

As to this clonotype: A clone one base away is much larger, so this may be a read error. The chain carries TRBV18 and TRBJ2-5; tentatively, D is TRBD1 (5 bases). The CDR3 totals 14 residues. CDR1 is KGHSH and CDR2 is LQKENI in the germline V gene. In DNA form, the CDR3 reads TGTGCCACCTCACCACCGACAGACCAAGAGACCCAGTACTTC. Its translation is CATSPPTDQETQYF.

The chain combines TRBV4-2 with TRBJ2-7; 7 bases align to TRBD2. The CDR3 totals 16 residues. Germline V gene sequence: CDR1 LGHNA, CDR2 YNFKEQ. The V and J ends lost 0 bases and 3 bases, in that order; junction bases with no gene match: 8. The CDR3 loop is CASSQESSSGLYEQYF. CDR3 coding DNA: TGTGCCAGCAGCCAAGAAAGTTCTAGCGGCCTCTACGAGCAGTACTTC.

This clonotype was counted a few times. The chain employs TRBV20-1 and TRBJ1-6, with a possible D match to TRBD1 (6 bases). The length of the CDR3 is 15 residues. Germline assignment: CDR1 DFQATT and CDR2 SNEGSKA (reference sequence). V lost 3 bases and J lost 5, with 14 bases in between. The chain's CDR3 is CSASRPGADNSPLHF. The CDR3 region has the DNA TGCAGTGCTAGTCGCCCGGGGGCGGATAATTCACCCCTCCACTTT.

This chain uses TRBV29-1 with TRBJ2-5; 12 bases match TRBD2. The germline V gene encodes CDR1 SQVTM and CDR2 ANQGSEA. J was trimmed by 5 bases and V by 4 bases; bases with no gene match: 5. This CDR3 has 14 amino acids. Here the CDR3 reads CSVVASGGAETQYF. The CDR3, as DNA: TGCAGCGTTGTCGCTAGCGGGGGGGCCGAGACCCAGTACTTC.

The J gene is TRBJ1-6, the V gene TRBV28; D is ambiguous. The CDR3 is 15 amino acids. Germline V lookup: CDR1 MDHEN, CDR2 SYDVKM. Trimming pared 8 bases from V and 5 bases from J, leaving 16 bases between. The CDR3 DNA is TGTGCCAGCCGGGGTAGCCCCCTCCATAATTCACCCCTCCACTTT. Its translation is CASRGSPLHNSPLHF.

The sample holds a few counts of this clonotype. The junction does not match germline at one end; this may be a read error. Written as DNA, the CDR3 is TGTGCTAGCAGCTTAGGGGTATACGATGAGCAGTTCTTC. Translating gives CASSLGVYDEQFF. This rearrangement joins TRBV7-7 to TRBJ2-1; TRBD1 might be the D (5 bases). This CDR3 is built from 13 residues. The germline V gene has CDR1 SSHAT and CDR2 FNYEAQ (reference sequence).

For this clonotype: The junction differs from germline at one of its ends, possibly a read error. The genes are TRBV15 and TRBJ2-4; D uncertain. The J call may be in error: the DNA end matches TRBJ2-7 better. The germline V gene encodes CDR1 LNHNV and CDR2 YYDKDF (reference sequence). This CDR3 is built from 15 residues. CDR3 residues: CATSRDMTGTYEQYF. The DNA of the CDR3 is TGCGCCACCAGCAGAGATATGACCGGTACCTACGAGCAGTACTTC.

This clonotype was seen a single time. This chain uses TRBV28 with TRBJ2-4; 12 nucleotides align to TRBD2. The V gene end was trimmed by 5 bases and the J gene end by 4 bases; junction bases not matched to a gene: 9. The CDR3 is 17 residues long. CDR1 MDHEN and CDR2 SYDVKM come from the germline V gene. In DNA form, the CDR3 reads TGTGCCAGCAGTCTCCTCGCTAGCGGGAGGGTAAAAAACATTCAGTACTTC. It encodes CASSLLASGRVKNIQYF.

V gene TRBV20-1 combines with J gene TRBJ2-7; D remains unclear. Germline V gene lookup returns CDR1 DFQATT and CDR2 SNEGSKA (reference sequence). V was trimmed by 2 bases and J by 2 bases, leaving 7 bases between them. The CDR3 has 12 residues. The CDR3 here is CSARPDTYEQYF. CDR3 DNA sequence: TGCAGTGCTAGACCCGACACCTACGAGCAGTACTTC.

The V gene is TRBV9, the J gene TRBJ2-3; 7 bases are shared with TRBD2. After removal of 0 bases from V and 1 base from J, the junction contained 5 bases not matched to a gene. The CDR3 is 16 amino acids. Germline V gene lookup returns CDR1 SGDLS and CDR2 YYNGEE. The CDR3 protein is CASSVVASGCTDTQYF. The CDR3 bases are TGTGCCAGCAGCGTAGTGGCTAGCGGCTGCACAGATACGCAGTATTTT. The full variable domain, in which reference TRBV9 and TRBJ2-3 provide the parts outside the CDR3, is DSGVTQTPKHLITATGQRVTLRCSPRSGDLSVYWYQQSLDQGLQFLIQYYNGEERAKGNILERFSAQQFPDLHSELNLSSLELGDSALYFCASSVVASGCTDTQYFGPGTRLTVL.

As concerns this clonotype: A much more abundant neighbour one base away suggests this may be a read error. V gene TRBV21-1 combines with J gene TRBJ2-7; the D segment call TRBD1 is taken from the table without a DNA check. TRBV21-1 is noted as a pseudogene. This CDR3 contains 17 residues. CDR3 sequence (DNA): TGTGCCAGCAGCAGACCTGGGACCTACTCTATTCACTACGAGCAGTACTTC. Its translation is CASSRPGTYSIHYEQYF.